The 24 T cell receptor beta chains given below trace back to one sample, sequenced in a study of blood T cell repertoires in COVID-19 (dated by TCRdb to 2018 to 2021). Libraries were built with the immunoSEQ multiplex PCR assay. TCRdb limited this immuneACCESS table to in-frame rearrangements with V and J called. A share of clones is missing; checked studies link under half to unresolved V genes, and the rest is unexplained. The sample table records about 220,000 clones; roughly 89% of these occur just once. The ten largest account for roughly 3.4% of the sample. Source material: PBMCs or T cells enriched from blood (not recorded which). The receptors were gathered from a woman between 35 and 50 years old with acute COVID-19.

The chain couples TRBV5-6 to TRBJ1-1; TRBD1 agrees at 7 bases. With 2 bases clipped from V and 4 bases from J, the junction kept 17 bases outside the gene matches. The germline CDR1 and CDR2 sequences are SGHDT and YYEEEE. The CDR3 sequence is 18 residues long. The CDR3, as DNA: TGTGCCAGCAGCTTTGACAGGGAGATAAAGGGCTCGAGCACTGAAGCTTTCTTT. Translated, it gives CASSFDREIKGSSTEAFF.

The V gene is TRBV20-1, the J gene TRBJ2-7; D gene ambiguous. This CDR3 has 11 amino acids. Per germline, CDR1 DFQATT and CDR2 SNEGSKA (reference sequence). V was pared by 3 bases and J by 5 bases, with 8 bases between. The CDR3 DNA follows: TGCAGTGCTAGTCTGGCAAACGAGCAGTACTTC. Translated: CSASLANEQYF.

V and J are TRBV27 and TRBJ1-5; the match to TRBD1 covers 8 bases. Per germline, CDR1 MNHEY and CDR2 SMNVEV (reference sequence). V dropped 6 bases and J dropped 5; count of bases not matched to a gene: 3. This CDR3 is 13 amino acids long. CDR3 in DNA: TGTGCCAGCAGGCGGACAGGGTATCAGCCCCAGCATTTT. Translating gives CASRRTGYQPQHF.

This chain uses TRBV6-5 with TRBJ2-2; D uncertain. V shed 4 bases and J shed 6 bases, with 3 bases lying between them. The CDR3 consists of 11 residues. Germline CDR1 reads MNHEY; CDR2 reads SVGAGI. The CDR3 here is CASSSAGELFF. CDR3 nucleotide sequence: TGTGCCAGCAGTTCAGCCGGGGAGCTGTTTTTT.

The chain joins TRBV5-1 to TRBJ2-3; possibly TRBD1 for D (6 bases). Germline CDR1 SGHRS, CDR2 YFSETQ. This CDR3 is built from 16 residues. V was shortened by 3 bases and J by 6 bases, with 20 bases between the two germline ends. The CDR3, as DNA: TGCGCCAGCAGCTCCCTTACGTTACAGGGTGGGGATACGCAGTATTTT. The encoded protein is CASSSLTLQGGDTQYF.

The CDR3 DNA follows: TGTGCCAGCAGCTTGGAGCGGATGAATTCACCCCTCCACTTT. It codes for CASSLERMNSPLHF. The rearrangement joins TRBV5-4 to TRBJ1-6; no reliable D call. The CDR3 loop spans 14 amino acids. CDR1 and CDR2 from the germline V gene are SGHNT and YYREEE (reference sequence). V shed 0 bases and J shed 7 bases, with 8 bases lying between them.

V and J are TRBV6-2 or TRBV6-3 and TRBJ1-1; D uncertain. Germline V gene sequence: CDR1 MNHEY, CDR2 SVGEGT. The CDR3 consists of 15 residues. Trimming left V 2 bases short and J 2 bases short, with 12 bases between. The DNA of the CDR3 is TGTGCCAGCAGTTACGTTTCTTCACTTAACACTGAAGCTTTCTTT. It is translated as CASSYVSSLNTEAFF.

The genes are TRBV7-2 and TRBJ1-3; D is perhaps TRBD1 (5 bases). Between the trimmed V and J ends, which lost 2 bases and 2 bases, there was a span of 10 bases. CDR1 is SGHTA and CDR2 is FQGNSA in the germline V gene. CDR3 length: 15 residues. The CDR3 nucleotides read TGTGCCAGCAGCTTAATCTCGGGGGCTGGAAACACCATATATTTT. This translates into CASSLISGAGNTIYF.

The gene calls are TRBV9 and TRBJ2-5, with 7 bases fitting TRBD2. This CDR3 is built from 16 residues. The germline CDR1 and CDR2 sequences are SGDLS and YYNGEE. The J segment lost 2 bases and the V segment lost 6 bases, leaving 13 bases of the junction unmatched. The CDR3 bases are TGTGCCAGCATCATACCTCCGGGACTACAACAAGAGACCCAGTACTTC. Amino acids: CASIIPPGLQQETQYF.

The genes are TRBV15 and TRBJ2-1, with unresolved D. Trimming shortened V by 0 bases and J by 2 bases, and 11 bases separated the two germline ends. Germline CDR1 is LNHNV and CDR2 is YYDKDF (reference sequence). CDR3 length: 16 residues. As DNA, the CDR3 is TGTGCCACCAGCAGAGATCGGAGTTGGGCCTACAATGAGCAGTTCTTC. Amino acid sequence: CATSRDRSWAYNEQFF.

The V call is TRBV6-5, the J call TRBJ1-1; the match to TRBD1 covers 11 bases. Looked up from germline, CDR1 is MNHEY and CDR2 is SVGAGI. V lost 5 bases to trimming and J lost 5 bases; unmatched junction nucleotides: 4. CDR3 size: 14 residues. The DNA for the CDR3 is TGTGCCAGCAGTCGGGGACAGGGGGGTACTGAAGCTTTCTTT. Amino acid sequence: CASSRGQGGTEAFF.

This chain links TRBV28 with TRBJ1-3; TRBD1 matches at 7 bases. Germline CDR1 MDHEN, CDR2 SYDVKM. The J segment lost 0 bases and the V segment lost 8 bases, leaving 10 bases of the junction unmatched. The CDR3 covers 16 residues. The chain's CDR3 is CASAPLRDSSGNTIYF. The CDR3 coding sequence is TGTGCCAGCGCTCCCCTCCGGGACAGCTCTGGAAACACCATATATTTT.

This chain joins TRBV7-8 and TRBJ1-2, with TRBD1 as a possible D gene (6 bases). The CDR3 sequence is 11 residues long. Germline V gene sequence: CDR1 SGHVS, CDR2 FQNEAQ. V gave up 8 bases and J gave up 5 bases, with 9 bases separating them. The CDR3 coding sequence is TGTGCCAGCGGGCAGGGGTATGGCTACACCTTC. This translates into CASGQGYGYTF.

This clone showed up just once. This rearrangement joins TRBV6-4 to TRBJ1-3, with 11 bases that match TRBD1. The germline V gene encodes CDR1 MRHNA and CDR2 SNTAGT. Losses at the gene ends were 5 bases for V and 0 bases for J; bases not matched to a gene: 12. The CDR3 contains 19 residues. CDR3 region: CASSSRPGQGVFSGNTIYF. CDR3 bases: TGTGCCAGCAGTAGTCGACCGGGACAGGGGGTTTTCTCTGGAAACACCATATATTTT.

The gene calls are TRBV5-1 and TRBJ1-2; 7 bases are a match to TRBD1. Germline CDR1 is SGHRS and CDR2 is YFSETQ. The CDR3 totals 13 residues. With 4 bases clipped from V and 4 bases from J, the junction kept 4 bases outside the gene matches. The CDR3 DNA sequence: TGCGCCAGCAGCGGGGGACAGCTCTATGGCTACACCTTC. Protein: CASSGGQLYGYTF. Based on the CDR3 plus reference TRBV5-1 and TRBJ1-2, the full variable domain is KAGVTQTPRYLIKTRGQQVTLSCSPISGHRSVSWYQQTPGQGLQFLFEYFSETQRNKGNFPGRFSGRQFSNSRSEMNVSTLELGDSALYLCASSGGQLYGYTFGSGTRLTVV.

The J gene is TRBJ1-1, the V gene TRBV2; D is uncertain. CDR3 length: 13 amino acids. V shed 6 bases and J shed 1 base, with 9 bases lying between them. The germline gives CDR1 SNHLY, CDR2 FYNNEI. CDR3 sequence reads: CASRFAANTEAFF. Here the CDR3 DNA reads TGTGCCAGCAGGTTTGCGGCGAACACTGAAGCTTTCTTT. Based on the CDR3 plus reference TRBV2 and TRBJ1-1, the full variable domain is EPEVTQTPSHQVTQMGQEVILRCVPISNHLYFYWYRQILGQKVEFLVSFYNNEISEKSEIFDDQFSVERPDGSNFTLKIRSTKLEDSAMYFCASRFAANTEAFFGQGTRLTVV.

The chain carries TRBV5-1 and TRBJ1-2, with D hard to call. Germline V gene lookup returns CDR1 SGHRS and CDR2 YFSETQ. The CDR3 spans 14 residues. The V and J ends lost 0 bases and 5 bases respectively, with 11 bases between them. The CDR3 DNA reads TGCGCCAGCAGCTTGGGACGGAGTGTATATGGCTACACCTTC. This sequence encodes CASSLGRSVYGYTF.

This chain connects TRBV9 to TRBJ1-1; D perhaps matches TRBD1 (5 bases). V lost 4 bases, J lost 5 bases, and 12 bases lay in between. Germline V gene sequence: CDR1 SGDLS, CDR2 YYNGEE. The CDR3 extends over 13 amino acids. The CDR3 region is CASSLVDKTEAFF. The DNA of the CDR3 is TGTGCCAGCAGCCTTGTGGACAAGACTGAAGCTTTCTTT.

The chain employs TRBV2 and TRBJ1-4, with D tentatively TRBD1 (6 bases). V was trimmed by 10 bases and J by 5 bases, leaving 11 bases between them. The CDR3 has 12 residues. Germline loops: CDR1 SNHLY, CDR2 FYNNEI. CDR3 bases: TGTGCCAACGGACAGTCAAATGAAAAACTGTTTTTT. This sequence encodes CANGQSNEKLFF. Supplemented by reference TRBV2 and TRBJ1-4, the full variable domain reads EPEVTQTPSHQVTQMGQEVILRCVPISNHLYFYWYRQILGQKVEFLVSFYNNEISEKSEIFDDQFSVERPDGSNFTLKIRSTKLEDSAMYFCANGQSNEKLFFGSGTQLSVL.

The chain combines TRBV7-9 with TRBJ2-3, with D uncertain. The CDR3 extends over 15 amino acids. Trimming left V 5 bases short and J 2 bases short, with 14 bases between. Per the germline V gene, CDR1 is SEHNR and CDR2 is FQNEAQ (reference sequence). The CDR3 DNA sequence: TGTGCCAGCAGCGATCTTAGCAGCAACACAGATACGCAGTATTTT. This sequence encodes CASSDLSSNTDTQYF.

This clone has just a few counts. This rearrangement joins TRBV3-1 (or the pseudogene TRBV3-2) to TRBJ1-2; 7 positions match TRBD1. The junction had 10 bases not matched to a gene; V was cut back by 4 bases and J by 8 bases. In germline, CDR1 is LGHDT, CDR2 YNNKEL (reference sequence). The length of the CDR3 is 14 residues. The CDR3 protein is CASSPMTGRWGYTF. Here the CDR3 DNA reads TGTGCCAGCAGCCCGATGACAGGGCGATGGGGCTACACCTTC.

This clone came up a few times. This sequence joins TRBV12-3 or TRBV12-4 and TRBJ1-1; D remains ambiguous. Trimming stripped 2 bases from V and 1 base from J, with 5 bases between. This CDR3 has 13 residues. The CDR3 DNA follows: TGTGCCAGCAGTTTACAGAAGAACACTGAAGCTTTCTTT. As protein: CASSLQKNTEAFF.

The gene calls are TRBV5-1 and TRBJ1-1; D uncertain. The CDR3 is 17 amino acids. From germline, CDR1 is SGHRS and CDR2 YFSETQ. V shed 2 bases and J shed 1 base, with 18 bases lying between them. The CDR3 nucleotides read TGCGCCAGCAGCTTAAGAAACCCGGGGATAGGGAACACTGAAGCTTTCTTT. This gives the protein CASSLRNPGIGNTEAFF.

This rearrangement joins TRBV9 to TRBJ2-1, with 8 positions matching TRBD2. The CDR3 consists of 13 residues. Germline V lookup: CDR1 SGDLS, CDR2 YYNGEE. J lost 5 bases, V lost 3 bases, and 1 base had no gene match. The CDR3 DNA is TGTGCCAGCAGCGCGGGGGGGAACAATGAGCAGTTCTTC. Protein sequence: CASSAGGNNEQFF.